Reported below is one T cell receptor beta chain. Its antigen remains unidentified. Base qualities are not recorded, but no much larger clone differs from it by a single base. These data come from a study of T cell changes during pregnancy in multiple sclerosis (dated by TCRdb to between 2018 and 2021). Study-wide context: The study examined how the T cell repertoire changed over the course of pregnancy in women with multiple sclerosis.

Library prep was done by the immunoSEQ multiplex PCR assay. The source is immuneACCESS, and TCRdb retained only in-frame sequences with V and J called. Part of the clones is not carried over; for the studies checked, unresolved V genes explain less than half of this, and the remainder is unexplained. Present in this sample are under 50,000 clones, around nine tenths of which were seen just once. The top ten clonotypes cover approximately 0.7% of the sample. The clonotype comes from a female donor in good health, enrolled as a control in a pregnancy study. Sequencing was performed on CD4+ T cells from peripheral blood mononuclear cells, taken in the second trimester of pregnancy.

The CDR3 protein: CASSQDGDTRNEKLFF. The DNA sequence is given as TGTGCCAGCAGCCAAGATGGGGACACCAGGAATGAAAAACTGTTTTTT. The sequence joins TRBV4-2 to TRBJ1-4, and the D gene may be TRBD1, 6 bases matching. The junction shows trimming of 0 bases on V and 5 bases on J, plus 13 bases between the germline ends. CDR1 and CDR2, per the germline V gene, are LGHNA and YNFKEQ. The CDR3, cysteine through phenylalanine, is 16 amino acids long. The retained sequence is limited to the CDR3, 48 bases, with the frame set at the first base.